The clone carrying this T cell receptor (beta chain) has only a few counts. Antigen unknown. Cells sorted as Tregs were CD4+, CD25+ and CD127-/low. TCRdb itself ran the 5' RACE reads through MiXCR, one entry per CDR3 protein. The table shows tens of thousands of distinct CDR3 sequences, with 26% occurring only once. Broader study findings: The larger-cohort validation was restricted to a single TCR beta V-J rearrangement rather than whole repertoires.

The CDR3 is made up of 15 amino acids. CDR1 is LGHDT, CDR2 YNNKEL, per germline (reference sequence). The trim removed 2 bases at V and 5 bases at J, leaving 3 bases unmatched. The sample taken for sequencing was tumor-infiltrating Tregs sorted from the breast tumor. This rearrangement joins TRBV3-1 to TRBJ2-3; 11 nucleotides match TRBD2. This receptor was obtained from a female donor with breast cancer. The CDR3 DNA reads as TGTGCCAGCAGCCAACCTAGCGGGAGGAAAGATACGCAGTATTTT. It translates to CASSQPSGRKDTQYF.